This TCR beta chain was profiled in a study of Ad26.COV2.S vaccination and SARS-CoV-2 variants. In the study overall: Participants got Ad26.COV2.S intramuscularly, once or twice 56 days apart. Findings and caveats of the study: Recipients given vaccine exceeded placebo recipients in spike-specific TCR breadth. Estimates derived from TCR breadth and depth analyses may have underestimated total T cell responses.

Notes on this clone: Its antigen is not known.

The sample's treatment: around 19 received Ad26.COV2.S at low or high dose, single or two shots; several received placebo; per-sample allocation not given. The study sampled participants on day 63 after the first vaccine or placebo injection. In Boston, the donor was an adult between 18-55 years of age. This CDR3 is built from 15 residues. Germline V gene data show CDR1 as LNHDA and CDR2 as SQIVND (reference sequence). The V end was cut by 2 bases, the J end by 6 bases, with 13 bases between. Only in-frame clones appear in the TCRdb table, and some are missing; sequencing was by immunoSEQ multiplex PCR. This table holds about 350,000 clones, around 84% found once.

The chain uses TRBV19 and TRBJ1-4, with D uncertain. The sequencing used peripheral blood, collected in a trial of Ad26.COV2.S vaccine versus placebo. The TCR sequence derives from a person between 18 and 65 years old who received the Ad26.COV2.S COVID-19 vaccine or a placebo. This CDR3 reads CASSILLVKDEKLFF. For the CDR3, the DNA is TGTGCCAGTAGTATACTTTTGGTAAAAGATGAAAAACTGTTTTTT.